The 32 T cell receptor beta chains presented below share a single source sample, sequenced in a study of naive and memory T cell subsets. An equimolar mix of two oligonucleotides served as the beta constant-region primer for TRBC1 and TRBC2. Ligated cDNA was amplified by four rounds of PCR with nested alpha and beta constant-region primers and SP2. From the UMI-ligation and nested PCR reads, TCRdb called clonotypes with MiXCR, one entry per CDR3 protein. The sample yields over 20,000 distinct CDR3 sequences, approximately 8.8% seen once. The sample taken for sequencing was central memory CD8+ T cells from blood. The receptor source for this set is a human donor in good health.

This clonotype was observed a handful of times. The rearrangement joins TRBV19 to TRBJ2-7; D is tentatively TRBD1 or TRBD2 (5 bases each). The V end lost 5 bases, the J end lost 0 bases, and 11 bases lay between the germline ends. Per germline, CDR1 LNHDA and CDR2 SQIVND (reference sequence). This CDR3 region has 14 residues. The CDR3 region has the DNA TGTGCCAGTAGTGCCCGGGACGGCTCCTACGAGCAGTACTTC. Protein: CASSARDGSYEQYF. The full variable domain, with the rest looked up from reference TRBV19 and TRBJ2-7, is DGGITQSPKYLFRKEGQNVTLSCEQNLNHDAMYWYRQDPGQGLRLIYYSQIVNDFQKGDIAEGYSVSREKKESFPLTVTSAQKNPTAFYLCASSARDGSYEQYFGPGTRLTVT.

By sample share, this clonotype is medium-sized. The CDR3 bases are TGTGCCAGCAGCTTATCCAGGGGGCTTGACTATGGCTACACCTTC. Translation: CASSLSRGLDYGYTF. The chain joins TRBV11-2 to TRBJ1-2, with 8 bases fitting TRBD1. Germline V CDR1 and CDR2: SGHAT, FQNNGV. J gave up 3 bases and V 2 bases, and 5 bases lay outside the gene matches. This CDR3 spans 15 amino acids.

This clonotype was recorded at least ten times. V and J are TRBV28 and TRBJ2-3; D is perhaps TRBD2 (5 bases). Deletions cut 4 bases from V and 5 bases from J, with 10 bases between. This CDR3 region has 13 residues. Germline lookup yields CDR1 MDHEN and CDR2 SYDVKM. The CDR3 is CASSSLLGDTQYF. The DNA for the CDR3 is TGTGCCAGCAGTTCCTTACTAGGAGATACGCAGTATTTT.

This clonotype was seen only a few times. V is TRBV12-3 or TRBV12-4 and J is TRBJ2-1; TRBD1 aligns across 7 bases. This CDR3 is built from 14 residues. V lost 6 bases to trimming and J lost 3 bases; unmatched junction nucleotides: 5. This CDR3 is CASSLGTVYNEQFF. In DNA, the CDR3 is TGTGCCAGCAGCCTCGGGACAGTCTACAATGAGCAGTTCTTC.

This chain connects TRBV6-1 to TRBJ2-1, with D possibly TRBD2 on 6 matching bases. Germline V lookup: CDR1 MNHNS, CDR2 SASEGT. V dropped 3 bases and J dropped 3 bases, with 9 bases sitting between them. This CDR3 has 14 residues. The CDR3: CASSDLADYNEQFF. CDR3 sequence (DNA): TGTGCCAGCAGTGATTTAGCGGACTACAATGAGCAGTTCTTC.

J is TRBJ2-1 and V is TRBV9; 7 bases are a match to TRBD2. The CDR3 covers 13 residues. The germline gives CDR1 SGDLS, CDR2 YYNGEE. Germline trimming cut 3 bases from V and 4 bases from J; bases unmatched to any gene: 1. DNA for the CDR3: TGTGCCAGCAGCGATAGCGGGTACAATGAGCAGTTCTTC. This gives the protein CASSDSGYNEQFF.

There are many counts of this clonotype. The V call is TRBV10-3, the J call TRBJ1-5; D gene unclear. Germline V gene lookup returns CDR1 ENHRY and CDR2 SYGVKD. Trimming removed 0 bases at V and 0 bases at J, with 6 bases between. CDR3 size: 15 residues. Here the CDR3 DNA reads TGTGCCATCAGTGAGTCCAGTTATAGCAATCAGCCCCAGCATTTT. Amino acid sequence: CAISESSYSNQPQHF.

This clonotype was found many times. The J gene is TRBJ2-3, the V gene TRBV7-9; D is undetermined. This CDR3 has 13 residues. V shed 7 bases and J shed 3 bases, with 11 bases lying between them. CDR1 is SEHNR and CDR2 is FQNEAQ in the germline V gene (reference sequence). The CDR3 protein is CASTGRVTDTQYF. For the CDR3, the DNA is TGTGCCAGCACCGGCCGGGTAACAGATACGCAGTATTTT.

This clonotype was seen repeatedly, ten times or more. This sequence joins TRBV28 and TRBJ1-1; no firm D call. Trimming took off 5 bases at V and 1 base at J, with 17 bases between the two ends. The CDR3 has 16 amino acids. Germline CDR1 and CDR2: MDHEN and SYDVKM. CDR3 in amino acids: CASSPPWAQPNTEAFF. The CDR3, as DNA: TGTGCCAGCAGTCCCCCTTGGGCCCAACCGAACACTGAAGCTTTCTTT.

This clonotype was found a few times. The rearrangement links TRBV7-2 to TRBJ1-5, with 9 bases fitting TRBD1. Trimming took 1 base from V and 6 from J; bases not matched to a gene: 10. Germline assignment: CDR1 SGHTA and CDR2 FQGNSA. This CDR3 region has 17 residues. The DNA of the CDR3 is TGTGCCAGCAGCTTAGGTGCGGGACAGGGTGCTTTTCAGCCCCAGCATTTT. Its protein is CASSLGAGQGAFQPQHF. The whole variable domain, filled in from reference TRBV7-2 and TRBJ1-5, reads GAGVSQSPSNKVTEKGKDVELRCDPISGHTALYWYRQSLGQGLEFLIYFQGNSAPDKSGLPSDRFSAERTGGSVSTLTIQRTQQEDSAVYLCASSLGAGQGAFQPQHFGDGTRLSIL.

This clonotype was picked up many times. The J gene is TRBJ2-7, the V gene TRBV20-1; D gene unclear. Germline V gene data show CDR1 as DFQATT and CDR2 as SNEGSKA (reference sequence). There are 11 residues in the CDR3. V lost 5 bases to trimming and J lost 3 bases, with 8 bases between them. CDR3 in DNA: TGCAGTGCTCTTTGGGGCTACGAGCAGTACTTC. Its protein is CSALWGYEQYF.

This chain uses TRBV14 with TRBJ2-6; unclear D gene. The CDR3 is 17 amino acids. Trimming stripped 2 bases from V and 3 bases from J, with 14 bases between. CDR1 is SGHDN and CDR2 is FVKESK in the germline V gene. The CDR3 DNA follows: TGTGCCAGCAGCCAAAGGCCCTGGACGGGTGGGGCCAACGTCCTGACTTTC. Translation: CASSQRPWTGGANVLTF.

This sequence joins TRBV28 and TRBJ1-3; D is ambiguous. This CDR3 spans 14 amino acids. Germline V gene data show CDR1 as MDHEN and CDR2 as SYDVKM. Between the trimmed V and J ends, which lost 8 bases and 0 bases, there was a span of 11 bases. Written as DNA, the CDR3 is TGTGCCAGCGGAGGTGGGAGCTCTGGAAACACCATATATTTT. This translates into CASGGGSSGNTIYF.

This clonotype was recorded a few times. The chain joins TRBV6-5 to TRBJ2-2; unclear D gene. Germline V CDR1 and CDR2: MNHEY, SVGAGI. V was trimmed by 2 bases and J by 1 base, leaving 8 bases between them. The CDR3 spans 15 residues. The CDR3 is CASSYKAENTGELFF. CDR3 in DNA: TGTGCCAGCAGTTACAAAGCCGAGAACACCGGGGAGCTGTTTTTT.

CDR3 protein: CASSVGGRDYEQYF. As DNA, the CDR3 is TGTGCCAGCAGTGTAGGGGGGAGGGACTACGAGCAGTACTTC. The genes are TRBV25-1 and TRBJ2-7, with D perhaps matching TRBD2 (7 bases). The CDR3 loop spans 14 amino acids. The germline V gene encodes CDR1 MGHDK and CDR2 SYGVNS. The V and J ends lost 4 bases and 3 bases respectively, with 13 bases between them.

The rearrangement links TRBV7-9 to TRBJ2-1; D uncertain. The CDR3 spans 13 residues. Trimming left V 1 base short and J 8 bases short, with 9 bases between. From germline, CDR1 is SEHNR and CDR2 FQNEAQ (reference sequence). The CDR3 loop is CASSLVGTDEQFF. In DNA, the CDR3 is TGTGCCAGCAGCTTAGTGGGTACCGATGAGCAGTTCTTC. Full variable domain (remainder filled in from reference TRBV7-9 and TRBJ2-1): DTGVSQNPRHKITKRGQNVTFRCDPISEHNRLYWYRQTLGQGPEFLTYFQNEAQLEKSRLLSDRFSAERPKGSFSTLEIQRTEQGDSAMYLCASSLVGTDEQFFGPGTRLTVL.

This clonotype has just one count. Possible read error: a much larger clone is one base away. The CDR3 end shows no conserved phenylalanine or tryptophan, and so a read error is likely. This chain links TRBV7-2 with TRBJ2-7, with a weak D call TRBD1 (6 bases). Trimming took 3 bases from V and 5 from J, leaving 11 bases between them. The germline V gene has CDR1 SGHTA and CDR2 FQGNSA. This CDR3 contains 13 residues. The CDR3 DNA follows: TGTGCCAGCAGCTTCTCAGGGGTTAACGAGCAGTACATC. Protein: CASSFSGVNEQYI.

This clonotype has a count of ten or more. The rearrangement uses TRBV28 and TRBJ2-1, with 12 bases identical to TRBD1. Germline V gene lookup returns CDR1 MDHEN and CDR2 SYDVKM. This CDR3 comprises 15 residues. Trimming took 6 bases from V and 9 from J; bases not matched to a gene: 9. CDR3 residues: CASRPGQGAVSEQFF. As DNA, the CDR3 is TGTGCCAGCAGACCGGGACAGGGGGCGGTAAGTGAGCAGTTCTTC. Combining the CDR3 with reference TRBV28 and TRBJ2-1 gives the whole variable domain DVKVTQSSRYLVKRTGEKVFLECVQDMDHENMFWYRQDPGLGLRLIYFSYDVKMKEKGDIPEGYSVSREKKERFSLILESASTNQTSMYLCASRPGQGAVSEQFFGPGTRLTVL.

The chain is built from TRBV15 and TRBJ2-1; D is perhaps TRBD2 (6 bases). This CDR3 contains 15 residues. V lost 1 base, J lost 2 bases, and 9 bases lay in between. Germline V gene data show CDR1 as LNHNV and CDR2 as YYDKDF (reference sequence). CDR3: CATSRVAEAYNEQFF. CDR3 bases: TGTGCCACCAGCAGAGTAGCGGAGGCCTACAATGAGCAGTTCTTC.

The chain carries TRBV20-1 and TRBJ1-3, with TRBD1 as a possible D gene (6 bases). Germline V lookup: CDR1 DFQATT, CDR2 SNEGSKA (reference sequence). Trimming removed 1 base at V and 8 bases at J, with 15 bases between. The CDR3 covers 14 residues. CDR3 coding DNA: TGCAGTGCTAGAGCCCCCCCAGGGGAACACACCATATATTTT. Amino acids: CSARAPPGEHTIYF.

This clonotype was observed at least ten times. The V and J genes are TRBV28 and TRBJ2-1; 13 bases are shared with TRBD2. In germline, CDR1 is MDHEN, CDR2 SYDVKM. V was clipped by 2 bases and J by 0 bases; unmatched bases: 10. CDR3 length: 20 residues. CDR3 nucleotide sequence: TGTGCCAGCAGTTTAGTCCCGGGACTAGCGGGACCTAGCTCCTACAATGAGCAGTTCTTC. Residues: CASSLVPGLAGPSSYNEQFF.

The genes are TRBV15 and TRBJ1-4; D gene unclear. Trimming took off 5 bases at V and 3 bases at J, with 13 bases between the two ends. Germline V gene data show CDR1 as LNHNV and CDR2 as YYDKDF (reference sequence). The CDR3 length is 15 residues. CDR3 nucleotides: TGTGCCACCAGCGACCCTGGGCGTTCTAATGAAAAACTGTTTTTT. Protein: CATSDPGRSNEKLFF. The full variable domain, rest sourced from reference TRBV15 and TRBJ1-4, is DAMVIQNPRYQVTQFGKPVTLSCSQTLNHNVMYWYQQKSSQAPKLLFHYYDKDFNNEADTPDNFQSRRPNTSFCFLDIRSPGLGDTAMYLCATSDPGRSNEKLFFGSGTQLSVL.

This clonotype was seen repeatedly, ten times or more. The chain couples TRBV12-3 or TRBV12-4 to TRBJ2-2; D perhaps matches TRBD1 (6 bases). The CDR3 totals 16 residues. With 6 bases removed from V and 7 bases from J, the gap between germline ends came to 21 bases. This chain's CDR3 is CASSPIRDILIGELFF. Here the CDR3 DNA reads TGTGCCAGCAGCCCCATCCGGGACATTTTAATCGGGGAGCTGTTTTTT.

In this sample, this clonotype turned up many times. CDR3 loop: CASSSGDNQPQHF. CDR3 DNA: TGTGCCAGCAGTTCTGGGGACAATCAGCCCCAGCATTTT. The chain uses TRBV28 and TRBJ1-5; D remains unclear. The V end lost 4 bases, the J end lost 3 bases, and 7 bases lay between the germline ends. The germline CDR1 and CDR2 sequences are MDHEN and SYDVKM. The CDR3 is made up of 13 amino acids. Filled out from reference TRBV28 and TRBJ1-5, the complete variable domain reads DVKVTQSSRYLVKRTGEKVFLECVQDMDHENMFWYRQDPGLGLRLIYFSYDVKMKEKGDIPEGYSVSREKKERFSLILESASTNQTSMYLCASSSGDNQPQHFGDGTRLSIL.

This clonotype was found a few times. CDR3 protein: CASSRGWTGSYEQYF. CDR3 bases: TGTGCCAGCAGCAGGGGTTGGACAGGGTCCTACGAGCAGTACTTC. This chain links TRBV3-1 with TRBJ2-7; 8 nucleotides line up with TRBD1. CDR1 is LGHDT, CDR2 YNNKEL, per germline (reference sequence). J was trimmed by 1 base and V by 5 bases; bases with no gene match: 7. The CDR3 spans 15 residues.

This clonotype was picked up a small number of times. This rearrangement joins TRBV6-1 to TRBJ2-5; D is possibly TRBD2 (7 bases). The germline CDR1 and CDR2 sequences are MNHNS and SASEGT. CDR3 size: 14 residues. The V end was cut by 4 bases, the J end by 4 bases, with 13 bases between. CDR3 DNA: TGTGCCAGCAGTGTACAGGGAGGGATAGAGACCCAGTACTTC. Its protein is CASSVQGGIETQYF.

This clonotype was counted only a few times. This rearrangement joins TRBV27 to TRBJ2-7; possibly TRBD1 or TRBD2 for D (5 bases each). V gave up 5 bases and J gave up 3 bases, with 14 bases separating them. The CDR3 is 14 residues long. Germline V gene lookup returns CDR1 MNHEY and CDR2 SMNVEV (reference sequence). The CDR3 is CASSPGTGYYEQYF. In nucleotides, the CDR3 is TGTGCCAGCAGTCCAGGGACGGGGTACTACGAGCAGTACTTC.

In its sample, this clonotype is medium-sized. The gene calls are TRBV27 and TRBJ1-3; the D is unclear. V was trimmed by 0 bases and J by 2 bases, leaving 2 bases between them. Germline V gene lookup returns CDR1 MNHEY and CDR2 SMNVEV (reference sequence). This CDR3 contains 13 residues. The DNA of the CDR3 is TGTGCCAGCAGTTTATCAGCTGGAAACACCATATATTTT. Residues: CASSLSAGNTIYF.

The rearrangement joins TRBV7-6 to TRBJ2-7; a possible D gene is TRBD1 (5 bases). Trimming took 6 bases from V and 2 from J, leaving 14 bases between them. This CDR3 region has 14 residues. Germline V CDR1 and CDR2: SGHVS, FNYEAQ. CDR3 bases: TGTGCCAGCAGTGGCCGGGCAGGGCCCTACGAGCAGTACTTC. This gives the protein CASSGRAGPYEQYF.

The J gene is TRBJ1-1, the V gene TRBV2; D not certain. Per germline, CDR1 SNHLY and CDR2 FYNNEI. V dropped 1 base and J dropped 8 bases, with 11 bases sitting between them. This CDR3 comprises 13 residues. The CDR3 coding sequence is TGTGCCAGCAGTGAAGAGGGATCCAGAGAAGCTTTCTTT. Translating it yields CASSEEGSREAFF.

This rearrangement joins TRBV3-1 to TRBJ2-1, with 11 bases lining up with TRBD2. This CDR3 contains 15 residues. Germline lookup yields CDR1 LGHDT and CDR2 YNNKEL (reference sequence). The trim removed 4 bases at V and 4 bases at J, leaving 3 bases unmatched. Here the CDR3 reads CASSLGLAVYNEQFF. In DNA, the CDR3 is TGTGCCAGCAGCCTGGGACTAGCGGTTTACAATGAGCAGTTCTTC.

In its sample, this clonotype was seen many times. The chain's CDR3 is CASSLTGGNTIYF. The CDR3 bases are TGTGCCAGTAGCCTGACAGGTGGAAACACCATATATTTT. The genes are TRBV19 and TRBJ1-3; a possible D gene is TRBD1 (6 bases). The CDR3 has 13 residues. CDR1 is LNHDA and CDR2 is SQIVND in the germline V gene (reference sequence). The V end lost 6 bases, the J end lost 3 bases, and 9 bases lay between the germline ends.